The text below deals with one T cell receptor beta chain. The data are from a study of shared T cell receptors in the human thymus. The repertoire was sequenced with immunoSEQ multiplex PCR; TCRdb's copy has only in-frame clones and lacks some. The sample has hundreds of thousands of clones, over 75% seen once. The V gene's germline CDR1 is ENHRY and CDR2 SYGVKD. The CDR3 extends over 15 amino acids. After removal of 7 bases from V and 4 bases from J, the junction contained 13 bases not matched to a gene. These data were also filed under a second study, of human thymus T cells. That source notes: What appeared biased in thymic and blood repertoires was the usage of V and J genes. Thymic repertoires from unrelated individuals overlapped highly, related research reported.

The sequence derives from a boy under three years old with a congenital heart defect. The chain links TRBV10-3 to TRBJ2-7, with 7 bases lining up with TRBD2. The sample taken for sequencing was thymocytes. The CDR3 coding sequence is TGTGCCATCACCGTAACGACTAGCCTCACATACGAGCAGTACTTC. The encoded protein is CAITVTTSLTYEQYF.